This T cell receptor (beta chain) is drawn from a study of shared clonotypes between healthy human individuals. Each sorted subset replicate got 200 ng genomic DNA, roughly 33,000 genomes. The protocol was immunoSEQ multiplex PCR, while the TCRdb copy is restricted to in-frame clones and leaves out a portion. This repertoire shows 2,500,000 or so clones, 80% to 95% found once; its top ten account for around 0.37%. With regard to this clone: Its target is not known. Other DNA sequences in the sample encode the same CDR3.

Germline CDR1 and CDR2: LNHDA and SQIVND (reference sequence). V lost 6 bases and J lost 5; bases outside the gene matches: 11. The length of the CDR3 is 15 residues. Study-wide findings and caveats: Compared with memory subsets, naive subsets generally had larger estimated richness. There were few donors, and this limited the genetic and exposure-history diversity represented.

This TCR derives from a young man in good health. Some clones in this sample may be carry-over from other donors' samples. This chain joins TRBV19 and TRBJ2-5; 8 bases are a match to TRBD2. The material sequenced was naive CD4+ T cells from PBMCs. Subset here: CD45RA+ positively selected. CDR3 residues: CASSDRGSGGETQYF. CDR3 nucleotides: TGTGCCAGTAGCGACCGTGGGTCGGGAGGGGAGACCCAGTACTTC.